The rows below give T cell receptor beta chains drawn from one sample of a study of blood T cell repertoires in COVID-19. Here immunoSEQ multiplex PCR was the method, and the copy in TCRdb shows in-frame clones only, minus some. The table records approximately 200,000 clones, roughly 85% of them present only once. Material: PBMCs or T cells enriched from blood (not recorded which). These receptor sequences come from a man in his forties or fifties who had recovered from COVID-19. CDR3s leave out the opening cysteine and the closing phenylalanine or tryptophan.

V	J	CDR3
TRBV20-1	TRBJ2-7	SARDNYEQY
TRBV7-9	TRBJ1-2	ASSLGTGGEHGYT
TRBV6-2/TRBV6-3	TRBJ1-5	ASSYEGVFNQPQH
TRBV5-1	TRBJ2-1	ASSKREGEQF
TRBV6-5	TRBJ2-7	ASSLGQAGSYEQY
TRBV7-9	TRBJ1-1	ASSAGVNTEAF
TRBV5-8	TRBJ1-1	ASSLTLNTEAF
TRBV9	TRBJ2-1	ASSAPSSGQGGYNEQF
TRBV27	TRBJ1-5	ASSPTAWSGQPQH
TRBV6-5	TRBJ2-6	ASSDRTQANVLT
TRBV7-8	TRBJ2-7	ASSPPGPEQY
TRBV5-8	TRBJ2-7	ASSLVGSEQY
TRBV4-2	TRBJ2-7	ASSLSTGVGGEQY
TRBV19	TRBJ2-2	ASSRLAQNTGELF
TRBV27	TRBJ1-1	ASSSVNTEAF
TRBV6-5	TRBJ2-7	ASSPGLASSYEQY
TRBV2	TRBJ2-7	ASSGETYEQY
TRBV11-2	TRBJ1-2	ASSLALGVKGYT
TRBV6-4	TRBJ2-1	ASSESGSAYNEQF
TRBV7-6	TRBJ1-2	ASTIGQRQNYGYT
TRBV5-1	TRBJ2-2	ASSLGRGNTGELF
TRBV11-2	TRBJ2-1	ASSLWTSGSSYNEQF
TRBV28	TRBJ2-7	ASRSKTGGWYEQY
TRBV7-2	TRBJ2-5	ASSFSTSGMETQY
TRBV19	TRBJ1-2	ASSIGGQNYGYT
TRBV28	TRBJ1-2	ASVPGGANYGYT
TRBV7-9	TRBJ1-2	ASSLSGVDGYT
TRBV30	TRBJ2-7	AWSGMGGVWNEQY
TRBV27	TRBJ1-2	ASSPQGSYGYT
TRBV14	TRBJ1-1	ASSQDPPAEDTEAF
TRBV9	TRBJ2-5	ASSLGGRAPETQY
TRBV4-1	TRBJ2-2	ASSHPTGELF
TRBV7-9	TRBJ2-5	ASSSDRGIDGTQY
TRBV7-2	TRBJ2-5	ASSSQGGQSRMTQY
TRBV5-4	TRBJ2-5	ASSLTSGKETQY
TRBV9	TRBJ2-1	ASSLETSSYNEQF
TRBV15	TRBJ2-3	ATSRDLTEPDTQY
TRBV7-9	TRBJ1-3	ASSSSSGNTIY
TRBV4-2	TRBJ1-1	ASSQDREYTEAF
TRBV7-2	TRBJ2-7	ASSRTSGSYEQY
TRBV6-5	TRBJ1-4	ASSYARGRPNEKLF
TRBV6-1	TRBJ2-2	ASSETSGRGPGELF
TRBV28	TRBJ1-3	ASTLRQPGNTIY
TRBV7-2	TRBJ1-1	ASSSGGNTEAF
TRBV5-1	TRBJ2-1	ASSFSPLGTGSYNEQF
TRBV27	TRBJ2-3	ASSSQADTDTQY
TRBV7-6	TRBJ2-7	ASSLVQSGVYEQY
TRBV7-9	TRBJ1-1	ASSPGSVNTEAF
TRBV18	TRBJ2-7	ASSPLTGGSSEQY
TRBV5-1	TRBJ1-5	ARRDRGDDQPQH
TRBV7-9	TRBJ2-1	ASSLAFAGAHNEQF
TRBV13	TRBJ2-1	ASSLRGGEGEQF
TRBV5-1	TRBJ2-6	ASGGISGANVLT
TRBV9	TRBJ1-5	ASSVGQGNQPQH
TRBV7-2	TRBJ1-6	ASSLDGQVTNSPLH
TRBV7-2	TRBJ1-5	ASTLGRGNQPQH
TRBV6-5	TRBJ1-1	ATNSGTPEKAF
TRBV5-6	TRBJ2-7	ASSYGQGRYEQY
TRBV7-9	TRBJ1-1	ASSLAHRVRTEAF
TRBV19	TRBJ1-4	ASSLGGKLF